The following is a TCR beta chain sequence with its context. Libraries were prepared by immunoSEQ multiplex PCR; TCRdb keeps only in-frame clonotypes and omits some of them. The sample lists 200,000 to 300,000 clones, roughly 81% occurring once. The entry originates in a study of blood T cell repertoires in COVID-19. For the study at large: The analysed material was cDNA or gDNA that came from T cells, B-cell-depleted T cells, or PBMCs.

J gave up 4 bases and V 4 bases, and 6 bases lay outside the gene matches. The CDR3 extends over 15 amino acids. Germline V CDR1 and CDR2: MGHRA, YSYEKL. The sample was peripheral blood. This receptor was taken from a man aged 50-59 years with acute or convalescent COVID-19. The chain joins TRBV4-1 to TRBJ2-7, with 11 bases fitting TRBD2. CDR3 sequence: CASSPLAGGKYEQYF. CDR3 coding DNA: TGCGCCAGCAGCCCATTAGCGGGAGGGAAATACGAGCAGTACTTC.